The entry below describes one T cell receptor (beta chain). No cognate antigen has been identified for it. Per-nucleotide qualities are absent, and no much larger clonotype sits a single base away. This entry belongs to a study of breast tumors, draining lymph nodes, adjacent tissues (dated by TCRdb to the mid-2010s). Looking at the study overall: In breast cancer patients, the study compared the TCR beta repertoires of tumor, adjacent nontumor tissue and axillary lymph nodes. In human breast cancer, the study set out to evaluate how tumor, surrounding tissue and draining lymph node repertoires relate to one another and whether T cells may move between these sites.

Inclusive of the bounding cysteine and phenylalanine, the CDR3 is 15 residues long. The CDR3 DNA has 45 bases and is translated from base 1. The CDR1 and CDR2 encoded by the germline V gene are LGHNA and YNFKEQ. Cut back by 1 base and 9 bases, the V and J ends lie 15 bases apart. Adjacent samples were composed of nontumor breast tissue surrounding the tumor. Sequencing relied on an Illumina HiSeq 2000. Multiplex PCR amplification was used to build the TCR beta chain libraries. High-throughput sequencing was used to analyze the amplified TCR beta chain products. Clones were called with MiXCR by TCRdb after fastp trimmed the public reads at Q25, and only in-frame beta chains were retained. Every distinct CDR3 protein forms one entry, paired with its most common genes and DNA. This sample is represented by more than 20,000 distinct CDR3 sequences; approximately 70% of them were singletons. Of the sample, around 22% falls within the top ten clones.

Study-wide conclusions, independent of this receptor: Tumors showed preferential V and J gene usage, and their T-cell repertoire diversity fell below that of lymph nodes yet above that of nontumor tissue. The conclusion that tumor T cells originate in lymph nodes was presented as consistent with a hypothesis rather than as directly demonstrated. A scenario in which most tumor T cells derive from the lymph node and then expand within tumor tissue was judged to be consistent with the data. Tumor and nontumor tissue repertoires were found to be significantly more similar in luminal-like than in basal-like breast cancer.

The sample was tumor-adjacent breast tissue. This receptor was obtained from a female donor with breast cancer. Some clones in this sample may be carry-over from other donors' samples. The chain is encoded by TRBV4-2 joined to TRBJ2-2, with the D gene possibly TRBD1 or TRBD2, each one fitting 5 bases. The CDR3 here reads CASSQAGPKPRELFF. The DNA is as follows: TGTGCCAGCAGCCAAGCGGGACCGAAGCCCAGGGAGCTGTTTTTT.